This T cell receptor (beta chain) is drawn from a study of shared clonotypes between healthy human individuals. Study outcomes and limitations: Despite large depth, rarefaction showed incomplete sorted-subset sequencing. Only blood was sampled; tissue repertoires likely differ.

Here immunoSEQ multiplex PCR was the method, and the copy in TCRdb shows in-frame clones only, minus some. The sample consists of some 1,900,000 clones, 85% to 95% of them appearing once. Naive CD8 cells, CD45RO-negative and positively selected for CCR7, excluded terminally differentiated effector memory CD45RA+ cells. This CDR3 is built from 15 residues. The germline gives CDR1 SEHNR, CDR2 FQNEAQ (reference sequence). The V and J ends lost 0 bases and 5 bases, in that order; junction bases with no gene match: 4. Note on this clone: Its cognate antigen is unknown.

What was sequenced was naive CD8+ T cells sorted from blood. The chain combines TRBV7-9 with TRBJ2-1; 7 nucleotides align to TRBD1. The sequence was obtained from a man younger than 30 in good health. Written as DNA, the CDR3 is TGTGCCAGCAGCTTAGCGAGACAGGGCCACAATGAGCAGTTCTTC. Translation gives CASSLARQGHNEQFF.